This TCR beta chain emerged from a study of metastatic and nonmetastatic thyroid tumors. About the study: Malignant thyroid and benign thyroid patients provided blood and tumor or nodule tissue whose repertoires were compared. Study-wide findings and caveats: Malignant tumors reportedly showed significantly higher TCR beta diversity than benign nodules in both blood and tumor.

Prior to thyroid surgery, none of the patients had received any treatment. This clone was seen more than once but under ten times. What it binds is unknown. It may be a read error: a sequence one base away is much more abundant. Original data processing: Differences in CDR3 between clinicopathological groups were drawn on to build a classifier intended to discriminate distant-metastatic papillary thyroid cancer patients. TCRdb re-analyzed the PCR reads through MiXCR. The V and J calls, along with clone size, are taken from TCRdb and not from the paper's own processing. The profile shows a few thousand clones, 20% to 25% of them singletons. CDR3 size: 13 residues. V gave up 3 bases and J gave up 3 bases, with 9 bases separating them. Germline values: CDR1 MDHEN, CDR2 SYDVKM.

The sequence derives from a female donor with papillary thyroid cancer or a benign thyroid nodule (not recorded which). Some clones in this sample may be carry-over from other donors' samples. The material sequenced was tumor tissue. The chain is built from TRBV28 and TRBJ2-7; D unclear. The CDR3 loop reads CASSFGIHYEQYF. In nucleotides, the CDR3 is TGTGCCAGCAGTTTTGGGATACACTACGAGCAGTACTTC.